The rows below give T cell receptor beta chains drawn from one sample of a study of blood T cell repertoires in COVID-19. Some clones are missing from TCRdb's copy, which holds only in-frame ones; the method was immunoSEQ multiplex PCR. This sample has 180,000 or so clones; around 76% occur once, and the top ten carry around 7.9%. Sequencing was done on a sample of peripheral blood. Source of these receptors: a woman between 50 and 59 years old with active or convalescent COVID-19. CDR3s include the opening cysteine and the closing phenylalanine or tryptophan. The D gene is left open where the match is weak. Some rows have no size entry. The others give once, few or many, or a class for an expanded clone.

TRBD1,TRBV5-4,TRBJ2-1,few,CASSLGTGFDEQFF,TGTGCCAGCAGCTTGGGGACAGGGTTTGATGAGCAGTTCTTC
-,TRBV12-3/TRBV12-4,TRBJ2-1,once,CASRGQAGEQFF,TGTGCCAGCAGGGGCCAGGCGGGTGAGCAGTTCTTC
-,TRBV28,TRBJ2-6,-,CASSLWTPGGSGANVLTF,TGTGCCAGCAGTTTATGGACACCCGGGGGTTCTGGGGCCAACGTCCTGACTTTC
-,TRBV28,TRBJ1-1,-,CASTGGNTEAFF,TGTGCCAGCACGGGGGGAAACACTGAAGCTTTCTTT
-,TRBV5-1,TRBJ2-7,few,CASSYKGVSYEQYF,TGCGCCAGCAGCTACAAGGGGGTCTCCTACGAGCAGTACTTC
-,TRBV6-1,TRBJ1-6,-,CASSEPGTKNSPLHF,TGTGCCAGCAGTGAACCGGGGACAAAGAATTCACCCCTCCACTTT
TRBD1,TRBV18,TRBJ2-2,-,CASSTWTGENTGELFF,TGTGCCAGCTCAACCTGGACAGGGGAGAACACCGGGGAGCTGTTTTTT
TRBD2,TRBV6-5,TRBJ2-7,-,CASSSQAGGSYEQYF,TGTGCCAGCAGTTCTCAAGCGGGGGGCTCCTACGAGCAGTACTTC
TRBD1,TRBV5-1,TRBJ1-1,-,CASSLEQGVWSTEAFF,TGCGCCAGCAGCTTGGAACAGGGGGTATGGAGCACTGAAGCTTTCTTT
TRBD1,TRBV12-5,TRBJ2-3,-,CASGLVPDRGGGTDTQYF,TGTGCTAGTGGTTTGGTACCGGACAGGGGGGGAGGCACAGATACGCAGTATTTT
-,TRBV19,TRBJ1-5,once,CASEEAPRQPQHF,TGTGCCTCCGAGGAAGCCCCTCGGCAGCCCCAGCATTTT
TRBD2,TRBV7-9,TRBJ2-7,few,CASSSTGTSGFRSYEQYF,TGTGCCAGCAGCTCGACCGGGACTAGCGGGTTTCGCTCCTACGAGCAGTACTTC
TRBD1,TRBV7-8,TRBJ2-4,-,CASSLQGALYF,TGTGCCAGCAGCCTACAGGGGGCCCTGTACTTC
TRBD1,TRBV5-6,TRBJ1-1,-,CASSLRDRVNTEAFF,TGTGCCAGCAGCCTGCGGGACAGGGTGAACACTGAAGCTTTCTTT
TRBD1,TRBV18,TRBJ1-1,many,CASSKTGERTEAFF,TGTGCCAGCTCGAAGACAGGGGAAAGGACTGAAGCTTTCTTT
-,TRBV7-9,TRBJ2-3,-,CASSSGDVTQYF,TGTGCCAGCAGCTCAGGGGATGTTACGCAGTATTTT
-,TRBV21-1,TRBJ1-1,-,CASGVTEAFF,TGTGCCAGCGGAGTCACTGAAGCTTTCTTT
TRBD2,TRBV20-1,TRBJ2-1,-,CSASPPVRLAGDGGEQFF,TGCAGTGCTAGTCCTCCGGTTAGACTAGCGGGAGACGGAGGTGAGCAGTTCTTC
-,TRBV19,TRBJ1-3,few,CASSMLLSSGNTIYF,TGTGCCAGTAGTATGTTACTTAGCTCTGGAAACACCATATATTTT
-,TRBV30,TRBJ2-5,many,CAWRRGGGETQYF,TGTGCCTGGAGGCGGGGAGGGGGGGAGACCCAGTACTTC
TRBD1,TRBV7-2,TRBJ1-2,-,CASSFSPGQEGIYGYTF,TGTGCCAGCAGCTTCTCTCCCGGACAGGAGGGGATATATGGCTACACCTTC
-,TRBV9,TRBJ2-7,-,CASSPLAGPYEQYF,TGTGCCAGCAGCCCTCTCGCGGGCCCCTACGAGCAGTACTTC
TRBD2,TRBV5-5,TRBJ2-1,-,CASSWTSGSVLNEQFF,TGTGCCAGCAGCTGGACTAGCGGGAGTGTCCTGAATGAGCAGTTCTTC
-,TRBV30,TRBJ2-5,-,CACTQGSKETQYF,TGTGCCTGTACCCAGGGGTCGAAAGAGACCCAGTACTTC
-,TRBV6-8,TRBJ1-2,-,CASRGGVTGYTF,TGTGCCAGCAGGGGGGGGGTGACTGGCTACACCTTC
-,TRBV11-1,TRBJ2-7,-,CASSAKAAPYEQYF,TGTGCCAGCAGCGCTAAAGCGGCTCCCTACGAGCAGTACTTC
TRBD2,TRBV7-8,TRBJ2-1,-,CASSQSGRTSYNEQFF,TGTGCCAGCAGTCAGTCCGGGAGGACGTCCTACAATGAGCAGTTCTTC
-,TRBV6-6,TRBJ2-7,-,CASVGGGGSYEQYF,TGTGCCAGCGTAGGCGGTGGCGGGTCCTACGAGCAGTACTTC
TRBD1,TRBV27,TRBJ1-2,-,CASTAGQGARGYTF,TGTGCCAGCACCGCCGGACAGGGGGCTAGAGGCTACACCTTC
-,TRBV7-6,TRBJ1-6,-,CASSMRSSYNSPLHF,TGTGCCAGCAGCATGAGGAGCTCCTATAATTCACCCCTCCACTTT
-,TRBV30,TRBJ2-3,-,CAWSGVDTDTQYF,TGTGCCTGGTCCGGGGTGGACACAGATACGCAGTATTTT
TRBD2,TRBV28,TRBJ2-3,-,CASSLSGTSGRQTDTQYF,TGTGCCAGCAGTTTATCCGGGACTAGCGGGAGGCAAACAGATACGCAGTATTTT
-,TRBV2,TRBJ1-1,-,CASSAQNTEAFF,TGTGCCAGCAGCGCACAAAACACTGAAGCTTTCTTT
-,TRBV18,TRBJ1-4,-,CASSPVGATNEKLFF,TGTGCCAGCTCACCAGTAGGGGCAACTAATGAAAAACTGTTTTTT
-,TRBV6-5,TRBJ1-2,-,CASSLPQGGGYTF,TGTGCCAGCAGTTTGCCACAGGGTGGTGGCTACACCTTC
-,TRBV2,TRBJ1-5,-,CASSEEAVSQPQHF,TGTGCCAGCAGTGAAGAGGCGGTGAGTCAGCCCCAGCATTTT
-,TRBV24-1,TRBJ2-2,-,CATSDSTRSTGELFF,TGTGCCACCAGTGATTCCACCCGGAGTACCGGGGAGCTGTTTTTT
TRBD2,TRBV27,TRBJ2-1,once,CASSSLPGTTYNEQFF,TGTGCCAGCAGTTCCCTCCCCGGGACTACGTACAATGAGCAGTTCTTC
TRBD2,TRBV3-1/TRBV3-2,TRBJ2-7,few,CASSQEGLAYYEQYF,TGTGCCAGCAGCCAAGAGGGACTAGCATACTACGAGCAGTACTTC
-,TRBV30,TRBJ1-6,-,CAWVRGDRRDRSPLHF,TGTGCCTGGGTGAGGGGAGACAGGCGTGACCGTTCACCCCTCCACTTT
-,TRBV6-2/TRBV6-3,TRBJ2-7,-,CASSYSASEQYF,TGTGCCAGCAGTTACTCGGCCAGCGAGCAGTACTTC
-,TRBV5-1,TRBJ2-3,-,CASSFGQYTDTQYF,TGCGCCAGCAGCTTTGGACAGTACACAGATACGCAGTATTTT
-,TRBV20-1,TRBJ1-1,-,CSARRVEAFF,TGCAGTGCTAGAAGAGTGGAAGCTTTCTTT
TRBD2,TRBV29-1,TRBJ2-1,once,CSVWGSGGNNEQFF,TGCAGCGTTTGGGGTAGCGGGGGGAACAATGAGCAGTTCTTC
-,TRBV5-1,TRBJ2-7,-,CASSLETGFFYEQYF,TGCGCCAGCAGCTTGGAAACAGGGTTTTTCTACGAGCAGTACTTC
-,TRBV28,TRBJ1-6,-,CASRYSNNSPLHF,TGTGCCAGCCGGTACAGTAATAATTCACCCCTCCACTTT
-,TRBV2,TRBJ1-1,-,CASSEGEPEAFF,TGTGCCAGCAGTGAAGGGGAGCCTGAAGCTTTCTTT
-,TRBV3-1/TRBV3-2,TRBJ1-4,-,CASSYTGEKLFF,TGTGCCAGCAGCTATACAGGGGAAAAACTGTTTTTT
-,TRBV5-4,TRBJ1-2,-,CASSLDAGGGYTF,TGTGCCAGCAGCTTGGACGCGGGGGGTGGCTACACCTTC
TRBD2,TRBV6-5,TRBJ2-1,few,CASSYSIGGAWEQFF,TGTGCCAGCAGTTACTCCATCGGGGGGGCTTGGGAGCAGTTCTTC
TRBD2,TRBV29-1,TRBJ2-5,-,CSVGFGLAGPPQETQYF,TGCAGCGTTGGGTTCGGACTAGCGGGCCCCCCGCAAGAGACCCAGTACTTC
TRBD2,TRBV6-5,TRBJ2-3,-,CASRTSGGTDTQYF,TGTGCCAGCAGGACTAGCGGGGGCACAGATACGCAGTATTTT
TRBD1,TRBV9,TRBJ1-2,-,CASRDRTSYGYTF,TGTGCCAGCCGGGACAGGACATCCTATGGCTACACCTTC
TRBD1,TRBV6-5,TRBJ1-1,-,CASSLNRGAPEAFF,TGTGCCAGCAGCCTGAACAGGGGCGCCCCTGAAGCTTTCTTT
-,TRBV28,TRBJ1-5,-,CASSLRGTSNQPQHF,TGTGCCAGCAGTCTCAGGGGCACCAGCAATCAGCCCCAGCATTTT
-,TRBV19,TRBJ1-3,-,CASSRGSGNTIYF,TGTGCCAGTAGTAGAGGTTCGGGAAACACCATATATTTT
-,TRBV6-6,TRBJ1-4,-,CASGSGLGGEKLFF,TGTGCCAGCGGATCGGGGCTAGGGGGTGAAAAACTGTTTTTT
TRBD2,TRBV6-1,TRBJ2-5,-,CASSAEVTSGGGETQYF,TGTGCCAGCAGTGCGGAAGTGACTAGCGGGGGGGGAGAGACCCAGTACTTC
TRBD2,TRBV5-1,TRBJ2-7,-,CASSLNSGSYEQYF,TGCGCCAGCAGCTTGAATAGCGGGTCCTACGAGCAGTACTTC